A single sample gave rise to the 29 T cell receptor beta chains below, sequenced in a study of glioma-infiltrating T cells after dendritic cell vaccination. This sample's time point: after dendritic cell vaccination, including at tumor progression/relapse. Measured with immunoSEQ multiplex PCR; TCRdb has only the in-frame clones, and not every one. The sample gives 90,000 to 140,000 clones, about 90% of which show up once; approximately 3% is in the top ten. The sample consisted of blood, taken after dendritic cell vaccination. These receptors all come from a human donor with glioblastoma.

The chain is built from TRBV11-2 and TRBJ2-1; D remains unclear. CDR1 and CDR2 (germline): SGHAT, FQNNGV. The ends were cut back, 3 bases at V and 9 bases at J, with 12 bases in the middle. This CDR3 contains 13 residues. The CDR3 DNA reads as TGTGCCAGCAGCTTGCGTACGATCGGTGAGCAGTTCTTC. Amino acid sequence: CASSLRTIGEQFF.

The J gene is TRBJ1-2, the V gene TRBV27; perhaps TRBD1 as D (6 bases). The CDR3 extends over 14 amino acids. Germline values: CDR1 MNHEY, CDR2 SMNVEV (reference sequence). The V gene lost 5 bases and the J gene lost 2 bases, with 12 bases spanning the gap. CDR3 in DNA: TGTGCCAGCAGTCCCGGGACAAAAAACTATGGCTACACCTTC. It yields the protein CASSPGTKNYGYTF.

This clone has only one observation. The chain joins TRBV6-6 to TRBJ2-7; TRBD2 is a possible D gene (5 bases). The CDR3 totals 13 residues. Deletions cut 6 bases from V and 0 bases from J, with 9 bases between. The V gene's germline CDR1 is MNHNY and CDR2 SVGAGI (reference sequence). The chain's CDR3 is CASRGGSSYEQYF. DNA for the CDR3: TGTGCCAGCAGGGGCGGGTCCTCCTACGAGCAGTACTTC.

Notes on this clone: Distinct nucleotide sequences in the sample also encode this CDR3. J is TRBJ1-5 and V is TRBV2; D is ambiguous. CDR1 and CDR2 from the germline V gene are SNHLY and FYNNEI. Trimming left V 3 bases short and J 6 bases short, with 12 bases between. This CDR3 spans 14 amino acids. The chain's CDR3 is CASSDRGVGQPQHF. CDR3 DNA: TGTGCCAGCAGTGACCGGGGAGTCGGTCAGCCCCAGCATTTT.

In DNA, the CDR3 is TGTGCCAGCCTACTGGGGGACATCTTCGAGACCCAGTACTTC. It translates to CASLLGDIFETQYF. This rearrangement joins TRBV6-1 to TRBJ2-5, with a possible D match to TRBD1 (6 bases). V was trimmed by 8 bases and J by 5 bases, leaving 18 bases between them. Looked up from germline, CDR1 is MNHNS and CDR2 is SASEGT. This CDR3 spans 14 amino acids.

V and J are TRBV4-1 and TRBJ1-2, with 7 positions matching TRBD1. The CDR3 runs 14 residues. V gave up 1 base and J gave up 5 bases; unmatched junction bases: 4. The V gene's germline CDR1 is MGHRA and CDR2 YSYEKL. In nucleotides, the CDR3 is TGCGCCAGCAGCCAAGGAGACAGGGTTTATGGCTACACCTTC. This encodes CASSQGDRVYGYTF.

The rearrangement links TRBV19 to TRBJ1-5, with 8 bases that match TRBD1. Germline V gene data show CDR1 as LNHDA and CDR2 as SQIVND (reference sequence). The CDR3 is made up of 16 amino acids. The ends lost 7 bases at V and 4 bases at J; junction bases unmatched: 12. The CDR3 here is CASTPGRTGTNQPQHF. CDR3 in DNA: TGTGCCAGTACCCCGGGCAGGACAGGGACTAATCAGCCCCAGCATTTT.

The rearrangement uses TRBV27 and TRBJ2-1; 8 bases fit TRBD2. CDR1 is MNHEY, CDR2 SMNVEV, per germline (reference sequence). V lost 5 bases and J lost 0; bases outside the gene matches: 6. The CDR3 spans 16 residues. The CDR3 reads CASSRPRGGSYNEQFF. In DNA form, the CDR3 reads TGTGCCAGCAGTAGACCCCGGGGGGGCTCCTACAATGAGCAGTTCTTC.

This chain links TRBV4-1 with TRBJ1-5; 8 nucleotides align to TRBD1. Germline CDR1 reads MGHRA; CDR2 reads YSYEKL. V was pared by 8 bases and J by 1 base, with 7 bases of the junction left unmatched. The CDR3 has 15 residues. This CDR3 reads CASAPGQGSNQPQHF. The CDR3 DNA reads as TGCGCCAGCGCCCCCGGACAGGGAAGCAATCAGCCCCAGCATTTT.

This chain connects TRBV11-2 to TRBJ2-7, with D tentatively TRBD1 (6 bases). Germline CDR1 and CDR2: SGHAT and FQNNGV. The CDR3 consists of 17 residues. V was cut by 1 base and J by 0 bases, with 16 bases left in between. The CDR3 DNA follows: TGTGCCAGCAGCTTAGCGTCCAGGACAGTGACCTCCTACGAGCAGTACTTC. Amino acids: CASSLASRTVTSYEQYF.

The chain has TRBV5-1 and TRBJ2-3, with D hard to call. Deletions cut 0 bases from V and 4 bases from J, with 9 bases between. This CDR3 region has 14 residues. Per the germline V gene, CDR1 is SGHRS and CDR2 is YFSETQ. In nucleotides, the CDR3 is TGCGCCAGCAGCTTGGGAGTGTCGGCAGATACGCAGTATTTT. Translation gives CASSLGVSADTQYF.

This clone was recorded a few times. This sample also contains other DNA sequences that code for the same CDR3. The rearrangement joins TRBV4-2 to TRBJ1-6; 8 positions match TRBD1. This CDR3 comprises 15 residues. Germline V gene lookup returns CDR1 LGHNA and CDR2 YNFKEQ. Germline trimming cut 4 bases from V and 6 bases from J; bases unmatched to any gene: 5. CDR3 sequence: CASSLPDRANSPLHF. The CDR3, as DNA: TGTGCCAGCAGCCTCCCGGACAGGGCTAATTCACCCCTCCACTTT.

The gene calls are TRBV6-5 and TRBJ1-5; D is unresolved. The V gene's germline CDR1 is MNHEY and CDR2 SVGAGI. This CDR3 spans 16 amino acids. V gave up 0 bases and J gave up 6 bases, with 15 bases separating them. CDR3 protein: CASSYSYGIEGQPQHF. For the CDR3, the DNA is TGTGCCAGCAGTTACTCGTACGGGATAGAGGGTCAGCCCCAGCATTTT.

V and J are TRBV7-9 and TRBJ2-1; D is perhaps TRBD2 (6 bases). Trimming removed 4 bases at V and 5 bases at J, with 12 bases between. Germline V gene data show CDR1 as SEHNR and CDR2 as FQNEAQ (reference sequence). The CDR3 is 14 amino acids. The CDR3 bases are TGTGCCAGCAGCTCTTGGGACTTGAACAATGAGCAGTTCTTC. Translation: CASSSWDLNNEQFF.

V is TRBV5-5 and J is TRBJ1-1, with D unclear. Germline CDR1 reads SGHKS; CDR2 reads YYEKEE (reference sequence). Trimming took off 2 bases at V and 2 bases at J, with 4 bases between the two ends. The CDR3 consists of 12 residues. The CDR3, as DNA: TGTGCCAGCAGCTTCACTAACACTGAAGCTTTCTTT. It codes for CASSFTNTEAFF.

The chain recombines TRBV5-1 with TRBJ2-2; 9 bases match TRBD2. CDR3 length equals 15 residues. V trimming: 3 bases; J trimming: 0 bases; junction bases outside the gene matches: 0. Germline V gene data show CDR1 as SGHRS and CDR2 as YFSETQ. For the CDR3, the DNA is TGCGCCAGCAGCTCTAGCGGGGCGAACACCGGGGAGCTGTTTTTT. Protein sequence: CASSSSGANTGELFF.

This chain connects TRBV28 to TRBJ2-3; maybe TRBD2 (6 bases). This CDR3 has 14 residues. Trimming took 5 bases from V and 3 from J, leaving 12 bases between them. Germline V gene sequence: CDR1 MDHEN, CDR2 SYDVKM. The CDR3 DNA sequence: TGTGCCAGCAGTCCAGGAGGGAGGACAGATACGCAGTATTTT. Protein sequence: CASSPGGRTDTQYF.

The CDR3 bases are TGCGCCAGCAGATCAGGAGAGACCCAGTACTTC. It codes for CASRSGETQYF. V is TRBV5-1 and J is TRBJ2-5; D remains ambiguous. The germline gives CDR1 SGHRS, CDR2 YFSETQ. The V and J ends lost 5 bases and 4 bases respectively, with 6 bases between them. The CDR3 covers 11 residues.

The DNA of the CDR3 is TGTGCCAGCAGCCCCCGCGACTACAATGAGCAGTTCTTC. This gives the protein CASSPRDYNEQFF. The V gene is TRBV9, the J gene TRBJ2-1; no clear D gene. The germline V gene encodes CDR1 SGDLS and CDR2 YYNGEE. The CDR3 covers 13 residues. Trimming took 4 bases from V and 3 from J, leaving 8 bases between them.

The V and J genes are TRBV2 and TRBJ2-3, with TRBD2 identical over 11 bases. The germline V gene has CDR1 SNHLY and CDR2 FYNNEI. The CDR3 is made up of 17 amino acids. V dropped 8 bases and J dropped 1; count of bases not matched to a gene: 11. For the CDR3, the DNA is TGTGCCAGCCTCGCCTTTACGACTAGCGGGGGCACAGATACGCAGTATTTT. Translated: CASLAFTTSGGTDTQYF. The variable domain in full, with the rest retrieved from reference TRBV2 and TRBJ2-3, is EPEVTQTPSHQVTQMGQEVILRCVPISNHLYFYWYRQILGQKVEFLVSFYNNEISEKSEIFDDQFSVERPDGSNFTLKIRSTKLEDSAMYFCASLAFTTSGGTDTQYFGPGTRLTVL.

The chain combines TRBV27 with TRBJ1-2, with D uncertain. In germline, CDR1 is MNHEY, CDR2 SMNVEV (reference sequence). CDR3 length: 15 residues. The V gene lost 3 bases and the J gene lost 4 bases, with 15 bases spanning the gap. The CDR3 region has the DNA TGTGCCAGCAGTTTTGCGGGTATCCCCGGCTATGGCTACACCTTC. Protein product: CASSFAGIPGYGYTF.

The genes are TRBV5-6 and TRBJ1-2; D may be TRBD1 (5 bases). The germline CDR1 and CDR2 sequences are SGHDT and YYEEEE. V was trimmed by 5 bases and J by 2 bases, leaving 10 bases between them. This CDR3 has 13 residues. CDR3 residues: CASSQTVNYGYTF. The CDR3 nucleotides read TGTGCCAGCAGTCAGACAGTGAACTATGGCTACACCTTC.

V usage is TRBV6-6 and J usage is TRBJ1-4; D is unresolved. Germline V gene data show CDR1 as MNHNY and CDR2 as SVGAGI (reference sequence). The CDR3 is 12 amino acids. Trimming removed 7 bases from V and 13 bases from J, with 16 bases in between. The CDR3 DNA is TGTGCCAGCAAGTTGGGAGATTCAGGACTGTTTTTT. Residues: CASKLGDSGLFF.

This chain joins TRBV5-1 and TRBJ2-7, with 14 bases identical to TRBD2. J gave up 7 bases and V 4 bases, and 7 bases lay outside the gene matches. Germline lookup yields CDR1 SGHRS and CDR2 YFSETQ. The CDR3 consists of 15 residues. The CDR3 loop reads CASSLGLAGAQEQYF. CDR3 DNA: TGCGCCAGCAGCCTGGGACTAGCGGGAGCCCAAGAGCAGTACTTC.

The rearrangement uses TRBV29-1 and TRBJ1-1; 10 bases align to TRBD1. Per germline, CDR1 SQVTM and CDR2 ANQGSEA. Trimming removed 8 bases from V and 5 bases from J; junction bases left unmatched: 8. The length of the CDR3 is 13 residues. The CDR3 sequence: CSSRDRGSTEAFF. The DNA for the CDR3 is TGCAGCTCCCGGGACAGGGGCTCGACTGAAGCTTTCTTT.

V gene TRBV21-1 combines with J gene TRBJ1-4; the table's D gene call, TRBD1, was not cross checked with the DNA. TRBV21-1 is described as a pseudogene. CDR3 size: 13 residues. CDR3: CATWDIGVEKLFF. The DNA of the CDR3 is TGTGCCACCTGGGACATCGGCGTTGAAAAACTGTTTTTT.

This clone was seen only once. The chain recombines TRBV2 with TRBJ2-5, with 16 nucleotides matching TRBD2. The CDR3 sequence is 16 residues long. Germline CDR1 SNHLY, CDR2 FYNNEI. J gave up 4 bases and V 5 bases, and 4 bases lay outside the gene matches. The CDR3 region is CASSSGLAGGPETQYF. CDR3 sequence (DNA): TGTGCCAGCAGTTCGGGACTAGCGGGAGGGCCAGAGACCCAGTACTTC.

J is TRBJ1-5 and V is TRBV10-2; D not certain. CDR1 and CDR2 (germline): WSHSY, SAAADI. CDR3 length: 13 residues. V was pared by 2 bases and J by 4 bases, with 6 bases between. The CDR3: CASSEAENQPQHF. Written as DNA, the CDR3 is TGCGCCAGCAGTGAGGCCGAGAATCAGCCCCAGCATTTT.

The chain recombines TRBV7-9 with TRBJ2-1; D remains unclear. CDR3 length: 13 residues. Per the germline V gene, CDR1 is SEHNR and CDR2 is FQNEAQ (reference sequence). V dropped 1 base and J dropped 4 bases, with 5 bases sitting between them. DNA for the CDR3: TGTGCCAGCAGCTTAGGCGAGTACAATGAGCAGTTCTTC. It is translated as CASSLGEYNEQFF.